This T cell receptor beta chain was documented in a study of neoadjuvant anti-PD-1 for oral cavity cancer. Turning to the study itself: Most patients had three to four biweekly doses of 3 mg/kg nivolumab before resection. Study results and caveats: Expansion of preexisting intratumoral clones was suggested to aid response.

This CDR3 has 15 amino acids. Germline loops: CDR1 LNHDA, CDR2 SQIVND (reference sequence). The V and J ends lost 4 bases and 7 bases respectively, with 14 bases between them. Survey sequencing of tumors mostly used roughly 4.8 ug DNA, two replicates. Clones were read by immunoSEQ multiplex PCR, and TCRdb kept only the in-frame ones, dropping some. The table shows some 40,000 clones, with roughly two fifths occurring only once. Time point of the sample: after neoadjuvant nivolumab, at surgical resection. Patients were newly diagnosed with stage II-IVA oral cavity squamous cell carcinoma without prior systemic or radiation treatment. As concerns this clone: Its antigen is still unknown.

Sequences were derived from tumor tissue, sampled after nivolumab (anti-PD-1) treatment. This TCR was recovered from a person between 40 and 85 years old with oral cavity squamous cell carcinoma. This chain joins TRBV19 and TRBJ1-6; no firm D call. CDR3 loop: CASSSNTGGNSPLHF. The CDR3 coding sequence is TGTGCCAGTAGTAGTAACACGGGAGGAAATTCACCCCTCCACTTT.